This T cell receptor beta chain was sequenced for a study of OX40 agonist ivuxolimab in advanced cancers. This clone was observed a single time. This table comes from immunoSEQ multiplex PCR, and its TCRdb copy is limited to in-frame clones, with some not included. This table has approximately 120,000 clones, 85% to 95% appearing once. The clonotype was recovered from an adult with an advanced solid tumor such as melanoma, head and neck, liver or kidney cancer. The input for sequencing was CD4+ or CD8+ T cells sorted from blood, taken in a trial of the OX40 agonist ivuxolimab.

Here the CDR3 DNA reads TGTGCCAGCATTGGCCAGGTTAGCGGGAGGAACACAGATACGCAGTATTTT. Its protein product is CASIGQVSGRNTDTQYF. The J gene is TRBJ2-3, the V gene TRBV28; 10 nucleotides agree with TRBD2. Germline V gene data show CDR1 as MDHEN and CDR2 as SYDVKM. The CDR3 extends over 17 amino acids. V lost 7 bases, J lost 2 bases, and 12 bases stayed unmatched.